This is a list of T cell receptor beta chains from one sample in a study of CD8 T cells in ankylosing spondylitis. MiXCR, run by TCRdb on the 5' RACE reads, gives a single entry per CDR3 protein. The sample yields roughly 440,000 distinct CDR3 sequences, roughly 15% seen once. Sequencing used blood, either unsorted or a sorted T cell fraction (not recorded which). All receptors come from a male donor with ankylosing spondylitis. Each CDR3 is given with its conserved first and last residue. Only some rows state a clone size, as once, few, many or a class for expanded clones.

cdr3_aa,v_call,clone_size
CAWSFRREAQFF,TRBV30,few
CASSPREYEQYF,TRBV11-2,few
CATRLGREMTDTQYF,TRBV6-5,.
CASSPLRGGDNEQFF,TRBV7-3,.
CASSIGRPFYEQYF,TRBV19,few
CASSYTGPRGGNTIYF,TRBV6-5,.
CASSEQGAFEQFF,TRBV2,few
CASGSGTSGRAINEQFF,TRBV12-5,.
CASSKIRQGEQYF,TRBV21-1,.
CASSRGGVGTEAFF,TRBV12-3/TRBV12-4,.
CASSRGQGNEQYF,TRBV4-2,.
CASSVWYTQYF,TRBV12-3/TRBV12-4,.
CSASFGGLAYNEQFF,TRBV20-1,.
CASSFLRGLQPQHF,TRBV6-2/TRBV6-3,.
CSAGPRDQNTEAFF,TRBV20-1,.
CATSDPGTANEQFF,TRBV24-1,.
CASSRGADQPQHF,TRBV6-1,.
CSVYRGLGYGYTF,TRBV29-1,.
CSATRGADVYGYTF,TRBV20-1,.
CASSQMGATDTQYF,TRBV4-1,many
CASSYSWSGNQETQYF,TRBV6-5,.
CASSLGGGAGTGELFF,TRBV7-3,.
CASSTGPSRKGTQYF,TRBV9,.
CASSPEAKTFQETQYF,TRBV18,few
CASSTREGRYNEQFF,TRBV19,.
CASSSGLGIPLFEQYF,TRBV5-5,.
CASSSGQGAGDTQYF,TRBV5-1,few
CASSSSGTSGRTDTQYF,TRBV28,few
CASSLTGGSNQPQHF,TRBV12-3/TRBV12-4,many
CASSLVRETQYF,TRBV11-2,many
CASSQDWSYEQYF,TRBV3-1,.
CASSRQGASTDTQYF,TRBV12-3/TRBV12-4,.
CAWNQGRGITEAFF,TRBV30,few